Below, 21 T cell receptor beta chains from the same sample are listed, as sequenced in a study of shared clonotypes between healthy human individuals. The protocol was immunoSEQ multiplex PCR, while the TCRdb copy is restricted to in-frame clones and leaves out a portion. The sample lists 2 million to 2.5 million clones, approximately 94% occurring once. Sample: naive CD4+ T cells sorted from blood. As for subset: CD45RA+ positively selected. These receptors all come from a man aged 18 to 30 in good health.

This clone was observed once. The genes are TRBV9 and TRBJ1-6, with TRBD1 matching over 7 bases. Germline V gene sequence: CDR1 SGDLS, CDR2 YYNGEE. The V gene end was trimmed by 4 bases and the J gene end by 4 bases; junction bases not matched to a gene: 11. This CDR3 is 17 amino acids long. In nucleotides, the CDR3 is TGTGCCAGCAGCCCTTTCCTGGGGACAGATTATAATTCACCCCTCCACTTT. Protein sequence: CASSPFLGTDYNSPLHF.

The chain employs TRBV2 and TRBJ1-5; 8 nucleotides match TRBD1. The CDR3 has 17 residues. V was clipped by 1 base and J by 8 bases; unmatched bases: 13. The germline V gene has CDR1 SNHLY and CDR2 FYNNEI. The DNA of the CDR3 is TGTGCCAGCAGTGAAGGGTGGCAGGGGGCGAGGTGGGAGCCCCAGCATTTT. As protein: CASSEGWQGARWEPQHF.

The chain is built from TRBV2 and TRBJ1-2; perhaps TRBD1 as D (6 bases). Germline V lookup: CDR1 SNHLY, CDR2 FYNNEI. The CDR3 is made up of 15 amino acids. The V end was cut by 7 bases, the J end by 1 base, with 16 bases between. CDR3 amino acids: CASKPGDHINYGYTF. The CDR3 DNA reads TGTGCCAGCAAGCCAGGGGACCACATTAACTATGGCTACACCTTC. Filled out from reference TRBV2 and TRBJ1-2, the complete variable domain reads EPEVTQTPSHQVTQMGQEVILRCVPISNHLYFYWYRQILGQKVEFLVSFYNNEISEKSEIFDDQFSVERPDGSNFTLKIRSTKLEDSAMYFCASKPGDHINYGYTFGSGTRLTVV.

The genes are TRBV6-5 and TRBJ1-2, with 9 bases aligning to TRBD1. This CDR3 spans 14 amino acids. V trimming: 2 bases; J trimming: 9 bases; junction bases outside the gene matches: 7. Per the germline V gene, CDR1 is MNHEY and CDR2 is SVGAGI. DNA for the CDR3: TGTGCCAGCAGTTACGAACAGGGGGCTTTCAGCTACACCTTC. This sequence encodes CASSYEQGAFSYTF.

As for this clone: This same CDR3 is encoded by further DNA sequences in the sample. The rearrangement joins TRBV11-2 to TRBJ2-7; 9 nucleotides align to TRBD1. This CDR3 spans 15 amino acids. The V gene's germline CDR1 is SGHAT and CDR2 FQNNGV. The J segment lost 0 bases and the V segment lost 4 bases, leaving 4 bases of the junction unmatched. The DNA for the CDR3 is TGTGCCAGCAGCTCGACGGGACAGGGCTCCTACGAGCAGTACTTC. Amino acid sequence: CASSSTGQGSYEQYF.

The chain is built from TRBV7-9 and TRBJ1-3; D ambiguous. The CDR3 loop spans 13 amino acids. Trimming cost V 6 bases and J 2 bases, with 8 bases left between them. The V gene's germline CDR1 is SEHNR and CDR2 FQNEAQ (reference sequence). CDR3: CASREGTGNTIYF. CDR3 bases: TGTGCCAGCAGGGAGGGTACTGGAAACACCATATATTTT.

V usage is TRBV11-2 and J usage is TRBJ1-4, with 12 bases aligning to TRBD1. The CDR3 length is 17 residues. The germline gives CDR1 SGHAT, CDR2 FQNNGV. The ends lost 5 bases at V and 3 bases at J; junction bases unmatched: 7. The CDR3 nucleotides are TGTGCCAGCAGCACCGGGACAGGGGGCCTGGCTAATGAAAAACTGTTTTTT. Residues: CASSTGTGGLANEKLFF.

The chain combines TRBV11-3 with TRBJ2-1; D remains unclear. CDR1 is SGHNT, CDR2 YENEEA, per germline. Trimming shortened V by 4 bases and J by 4 bases, and 5 bases separated the two germline ends. The CDR3 is 12 residues long. Here the CDR3 DNA reads TGTGCCAGCAGCTACTTATACAATGAGCAGTTCTTC. Its translation: CASSYLYNEQFF.

V and J are TRBV28 and TRBJ2-3; TRBD2 matches at 10 bases. The germline gives CDR1 MDHEN, CDR2 SYDVKM. Trimming cost V 3 bases and J 3 bases; bases outside gene matches: 6. This CDR3 has 16 amino acids. For the CDR3, the DNA is TGTGCCAGCAGTTTTAGCCTAGCGGGGGATACAGATACGCAGTATTTT. Translated: CASSFSLAGDTDTQYF.

This clone was seen only once. The CDR3 nucleotides are TGTGCCAGCAGTGAAGGTACGGACGAGCAGTACTTC. Its translation: CASSEGTDEQYF. This chain uses TRBV6-1 with TRBJ2-7; D not certain. V gave up 1 base and J gave up 5 bases, with 6 bases separating them. The CDR3 sequence is 12 residues long. Per the germline V gene, CDR1 is MNHNS and CDR2 is SASEGT.

The chain joins TRBV28 to TRBJ2-5; D uncertain. CDR3 length: 12 residues. Germline-derived CDR1 and CDR2 are MDHEN and SYDVKM. Trimming cost V 7 bases and J 3 bases, with 9 bases left between them. Written as DNA, the CDR3 is TGTGCCAGCACAAAAGACGAAGAGACCCAGTACTTC. Its protein is CASTKDEETQYF.

This clone was observed once. A read error may produce the germline difference seen at one junction end. Written as DNA, the CDR3 is TGCGCCAGTAGCTCAGGGAGTTCAATCTACGAGCAGTACTTC. Protein product: CASSSGSSIYEQYF. This chain uses TRBV5-1 with TRBJ2-7, with D perhaps assigned TRBD1 or TRBD2 (5 bases each). The length of the CDR3 is 14 residues. Germline values: CDR1 SGHRS, CDR2 YFSETQ.

The chain uses TRBV7-9 and TRBJ1-1, with D hard to call. CDR3 length: 13 amino acids. Trimming took 3 bases from V and 1 from J, leaving 6 bases between them. Germline values: CDR1 SEHNR, CDR2 FQNEAQ (reference sequence). CDR3 nucleotide sequence: TGTGCCAGCAGCTTTGTGGCGAACACTGAAGCTTTCTTT. As protein: CASSFVANTEAFF.

The rearrangement links TRBV4-2 to TRBJ2-3, with 13 positions matching TRBD2. Per the germline V gene, CDR1 is LGHNA and CDR2 is YNFKEQ. V gave up 3 bases and J gave up 9 bases; unmatched junction bases: 3. This CDR3 has 14 amino acids. The CDR3 protein is CASSHGLAGETQYF. The CDR3 DNA sequence: TGTGCCAGCAGCCATGGACTAGCGGGAGAGACGCAGTATTTT.

The V and J genes are TRBV6-6 and TRBJ2-7; no firm D call. V lost 0 bases, J lost 0 bases, and 6 bases lay in between. Germline CDR1 reads MNHNY; CDR2 reads SVGAGI (reference sequence). The CDR3 covers 14 residues. This CDR3 reads CASSYSLSSYEQYF. The CDR3 DNA follows: TGTGCCAGCAGTTACTCGCTCAGCTCCTACGAGCAGTACTTC.

About this clone itself: In the same sample, other DNA sequences code for this CDR3. The chain uses TRBV5-1 and TRBJ2-3, with 11 bases aligning to TRBD2. The CDR3 runs 16 residues. Looked up from germline, CDR1 is SGHRS and CDR2 is YFSETQ. J was trimmed by 3 bases and V by 0 bases; bases with no gene match: 3. In DNA form, the CDR3 reads TGCGCCAGCAGCTTGGGGGGGACTAGCGGAACAGATACGCAGTATTTT. Protein: CASSLGGTSGTDTQYF.

The chain uses TRBV29-1 and TRBJ1-5, with 9 positions matching TRBD1. The junction had 14 bases not matched to a gene; V was cut back by 5 bases and J by 9 bases. The CDR3 is 15 residues long. Germline loops: CDR1 SQVTM, CDR2 ANQGSEA. The chain's CDR3 is CSVSTGGDLGVPQHF. The CDR3, as DNA: TGCAGCGTTTCAACAGGGGGCGACTTGGGGGTGCCCCAGCATTTT.

Comment on this clone: Germline and junction disagree at one end, which may indicate a read error. The V call is TRBV18, the J call TRBJ1-1; tentative D call: TRBD1 (5 bases). The CDR3 runs 16 residues. Germline CDR1 and CDR2: KGHSH and LQKENI. CDR3 sequence: CASSPLLTGGNAEAFF. The CDR3 coding sequence is TGTGCCAGCTCACCCCTTCTCACAGGCGGGAACGCTGAAGCTTTCTTT.

V gene TRBV2 combines with J gene TRBJ1-6, with D hard to call. The germline V and J ends were trimmed by 6 bases and 6 bases, with 12 bases remaining between them. Germline V lookup: CDR1 SNHLY, CDR2 FYNNEI. The length of the CDR3 is 14 residues. In DNA form, the CDR3 reads TGTGCCAGCAGGGACGACATCGTTAATTCACCCCTCCACTTT. As protein: CASRDDIVNSPLHF.

The chain couples TRBV30 to TRBJ1-6; 11 bases match TRBD1. The ends lost 3 bases at V and 7 bases at J; junction bases unmatched: 8. This CDR3 region has 16 residues. CDR1 and CDR2 from the germline V gene are GTSNPN and SVGIG (reference sequence). As DNA, the CDR3 is TGTGCCTGGAGCTTTTCCCGGACAGGGGGCAATTCACCCCTCCACTTT. This gives the protein CAWSFSRTGGNSPLHF.

The chain has TRBV18 and TRBJ2-4; 9 bases line up with TRBD1. Trimming removed 3 bases from V and 2 bases from J; junction bases left unmatched: 5. CDR1 and CDR2 (germline): KGHSH, LQKENI. The CDR3 is 16 amino acids. The CDR3 region is CASSPPGQGSKNIQYF. As DNA, the CDR3 is TGTGCCAGCTCACCTCCCGGACAGGGGTCCAAAAACATTCAGTACTTC.